These T cell receptor beta chains were read from a single sample in a study of cytomegalovirus exposure and HLA in healthy donors. Produced via immunoSEQ multiplex PCR; TCRdb's table is partial and in-frame only. The table lists about 200,000 clones, over 75% of them singletons, with 1.5% to 2.5% in the top ten. Sequenced material: PBMCs. Every receptor here comes from a woman aged 18-29 years in good health and CMV-seropositive. Each CDR3 is given with its conserved first and last residue. A D gene is named only where the DNA matches it firmly. Size tells how often a clone was seen (once, few, many) or the class of an expanded clone, and some rows leave it out.

j_gene,v_gene,d_gene,abundance,CDR3aa,CDR3nt
TRBJ2-2,TRBV12-5,NA,NA,CASGSTRTNTGELFF,TGTGCTAGTGGCTCGACACGAACGAACACCGGGGAGCTGTTTTTT
TRBJ1-1,TRBV7-9,TRBD1,NA,CASSPPTGRNTEAFF,TGTGCCAGCAGCCCCCCGACAGGGAGGAACACTGAAGCTTTCTTT
TRBJ2-7,TRBV5-1,TRBD2,once,CASSPGTSGRLYF,TGCGCCAGCAGCCCTGGGACTAGCGGGAGGTTGTACTTC
TRBJ2-7,TRBV9,TRBD1,NA,CASSASGTGVGEQYF,TGTGCCAGCAGCGCATCCGGGACAGGGGTTGGTGAGCAGTACTTC
TRBJ2-7,TRBV5-1,NA,NA,CASSLDAESSYEQYF,TGCGCCAGCAGCTTGGATGCCGAGAGCTCCTACGAGCAGTACTTC
TRBJ2-7,TRBV28,TRBD2,NA,CASSKFGLAEYEQYF,TGTGCCAGCAGTAAGTTCGGACTAGCGGAATACGAGCAGTACTTC
TRBJ2-5,TRBV12-5,TRBD2,NA,CASGFGLAGEVETQYF,TGTGCTAGTGGTTTCGGGTTAGCGGGAGAGGTAGAGACCCAGTACTTC
TRBJ1-2,TRBV6-6,TRBD1,NA,CASTLQGADYGYTF,TGTGCCAGCACCTTACAGGGGGCGGACTATGGCTACACCTTC
TRBJ2-5,TRBV7-7,TRBD1,once,CASSRDRGETQYF,TGTGCCAGCAGCAGGGACAGGGGAGAGACCCAGTACTTC
TRBJ2-3,TRBV5-1,NA,once,CASSKTRGGTDTQYF,TGCGCCAGCAGCAAGACCAGAGGTGGCACAGATACGCAGTATTTT
TRBJ2-1,TRBV27,NA,NA,CASSFLDGNNEQFF,TGTGCCAGCAGTTTCTTAGACGGGAACAATGAGCAGTTCTTC
TRBJ1-1,TRBV27,TRBD1,NA,CASSFTGQGLMNTEAFF,TGTGCCAGCAGTTTTACGGGACAGGGCTTGATGAACACTGAAGCTTTCTTT
TRBJ2-7,TRBV7-7,NA,few,CASSPAASAEQYF,TGTGCCAGCAGTCCTGCGGCTAGCGCCGAGCAGTACTTC
TRBJ1-1,TRBV27,NA,NA,CASSAVGGLFTEAFF,TGTGCCAGCAGTGCAGTCGGGGGTCTCTTCACTGAAGCTTTCTTT
TRBJ2-7,TRBV10-1,NA,few,CASSLGQTGEQYF,TGCGCCAGCAGCCTCGGACAGACGGGGGAGCAGTACTTC
TRBJ1-4,TRBV6-5,TRBD1,NA,CASRGTATNEKLFF,TGTGCCAGCAGAGGGACAGCCACTAATGAAAAACTGTTTTTT
TRBJ2-3,TRBV10-2,TRBD1,NA,CAARRRQGTDTQYF,TGCGCCGCACGAAGGAGACAGGGGACAGATACGCAGTATTTT
TRBJ2-1,TRBV28,TRBD2,NA,CASSFPPQGAGGRSGNEQFF,TGTGCCAGCAGTTTCCCCCCTCAGGGAGCGGGGGGGAGGTCGGGCAATGAGCAGTTCTTC